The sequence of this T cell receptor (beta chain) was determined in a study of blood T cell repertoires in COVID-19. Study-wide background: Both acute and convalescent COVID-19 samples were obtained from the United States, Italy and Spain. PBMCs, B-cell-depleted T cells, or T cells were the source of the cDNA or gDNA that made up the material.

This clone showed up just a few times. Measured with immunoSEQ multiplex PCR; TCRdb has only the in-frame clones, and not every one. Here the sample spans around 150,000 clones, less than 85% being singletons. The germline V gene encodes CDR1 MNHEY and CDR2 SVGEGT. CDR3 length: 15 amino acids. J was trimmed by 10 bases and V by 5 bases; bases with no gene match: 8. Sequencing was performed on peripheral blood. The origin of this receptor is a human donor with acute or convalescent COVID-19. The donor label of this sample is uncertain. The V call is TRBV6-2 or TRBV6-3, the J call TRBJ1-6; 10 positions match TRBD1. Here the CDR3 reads CASSARDRGTSPLHF. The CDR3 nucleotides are TGTGCCAGCAGTGCCAGGGACAGGGGAACGTCACCCCTCCACTTT.